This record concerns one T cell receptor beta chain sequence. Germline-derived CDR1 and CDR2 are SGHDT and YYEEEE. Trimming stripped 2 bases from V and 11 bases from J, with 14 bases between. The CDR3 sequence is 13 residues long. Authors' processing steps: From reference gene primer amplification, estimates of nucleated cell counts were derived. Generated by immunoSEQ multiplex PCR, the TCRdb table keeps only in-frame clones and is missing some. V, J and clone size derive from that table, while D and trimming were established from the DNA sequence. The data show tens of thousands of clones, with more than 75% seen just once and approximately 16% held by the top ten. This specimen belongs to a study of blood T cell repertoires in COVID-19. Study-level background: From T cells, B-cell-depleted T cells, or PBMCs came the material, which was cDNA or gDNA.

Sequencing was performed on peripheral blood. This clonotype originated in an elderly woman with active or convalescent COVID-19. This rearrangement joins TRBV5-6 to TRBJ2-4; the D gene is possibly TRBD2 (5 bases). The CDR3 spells CASSFAGSAFQYF. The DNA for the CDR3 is TGTGCCAGCAGCTTCGCTGGGAGCGCTTTTCAGTACTTC.